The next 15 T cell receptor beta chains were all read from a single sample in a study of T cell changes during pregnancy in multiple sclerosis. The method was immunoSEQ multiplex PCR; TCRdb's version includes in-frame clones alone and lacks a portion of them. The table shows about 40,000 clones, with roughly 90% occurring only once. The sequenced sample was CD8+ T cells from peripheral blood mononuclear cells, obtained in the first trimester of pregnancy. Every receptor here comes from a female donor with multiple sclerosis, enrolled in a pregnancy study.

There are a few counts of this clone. The CDR3 nucleotides read TGTGCCAGCAGTGAACTGTGGGGGGGGACCAAAAACATTCAGTACTTC. Translated: CASSELWGGTKNIQYF. V is TRBV6-1 and J is TRBJ2-4; 7 positions agree with TRBD2. Germline V gene sequence: CDR1 MNHNS, CDR2 SASEGT. CDR3 length equals 16 residues. The junction had 6 bases not matched to a gene; V was cut back by 2 bases and J by 2 bases.

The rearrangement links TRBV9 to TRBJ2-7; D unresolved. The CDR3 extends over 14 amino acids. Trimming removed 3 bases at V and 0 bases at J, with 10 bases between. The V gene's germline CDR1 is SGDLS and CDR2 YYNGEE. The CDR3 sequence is CASSDKASSYEQYF. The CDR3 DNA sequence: TGTGCCAGCAGCGATAAGGCTAGCTCCTACGAGCAGTACTTC.

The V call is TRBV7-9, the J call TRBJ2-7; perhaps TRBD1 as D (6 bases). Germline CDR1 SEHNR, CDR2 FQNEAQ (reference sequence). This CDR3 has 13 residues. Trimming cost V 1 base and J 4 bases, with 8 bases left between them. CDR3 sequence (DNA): TGTGCCAGCAGCTTAGTCAGGGGTTACGAGCAGTACTTC. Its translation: CASSLVRGYEQYF.

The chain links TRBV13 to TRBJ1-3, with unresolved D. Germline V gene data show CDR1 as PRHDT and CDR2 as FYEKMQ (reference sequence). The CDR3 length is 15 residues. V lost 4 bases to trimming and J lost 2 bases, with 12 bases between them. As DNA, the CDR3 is TGTGCCAGCAGCTCCCGGGGAATTACTGGAAACACCATATATTTT. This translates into CASSSRGITGNTIYF.

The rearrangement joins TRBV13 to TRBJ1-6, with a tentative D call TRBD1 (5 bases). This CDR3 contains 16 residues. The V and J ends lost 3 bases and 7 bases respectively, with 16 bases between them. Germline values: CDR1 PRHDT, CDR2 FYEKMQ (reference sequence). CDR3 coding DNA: TGTGCCAGCAGCTTTACGGACACAGGAAACAATTCACCCCTCCACTTT. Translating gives CASSFTDTGNNSPLHF.

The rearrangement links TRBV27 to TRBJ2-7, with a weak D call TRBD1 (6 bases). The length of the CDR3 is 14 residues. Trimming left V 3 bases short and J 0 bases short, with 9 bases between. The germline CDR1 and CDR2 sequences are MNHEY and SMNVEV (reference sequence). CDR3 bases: TGTGCCAGCAGTTTCCAGGACAGCTCCTACGAGCAGTACTTC. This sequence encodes CASSFQDSSYEQYF.

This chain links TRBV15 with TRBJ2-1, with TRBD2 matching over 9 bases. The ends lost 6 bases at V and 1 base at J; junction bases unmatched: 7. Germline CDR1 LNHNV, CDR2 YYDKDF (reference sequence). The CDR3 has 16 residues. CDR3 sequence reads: CATSPYSGGSYNEQFF. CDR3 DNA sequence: TGTGCCACCAGTCCATATAGCGGGGGATCCTACAATGAGCAGTTCTTC.

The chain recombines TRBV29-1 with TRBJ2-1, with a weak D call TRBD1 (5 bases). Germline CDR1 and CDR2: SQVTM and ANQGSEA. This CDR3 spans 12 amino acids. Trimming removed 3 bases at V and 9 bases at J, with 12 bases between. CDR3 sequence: CSVDSPQGEQFF. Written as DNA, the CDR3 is TGCAGCGTTGACTCGCCGCAGGGTGAGCAGTTCTTC.

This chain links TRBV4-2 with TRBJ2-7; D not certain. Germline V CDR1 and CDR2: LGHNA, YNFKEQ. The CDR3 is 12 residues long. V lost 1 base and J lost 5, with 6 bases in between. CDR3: CASSQVIHEQYF. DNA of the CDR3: TGTGCCAGCAGCCAAGTAATCCACGAGCAGTACTTC.

CDR3 region: CASRKGGEQFF. The CDR3 DNA reads TGTGCCAGCAGGAAGGGCGGGGAGCAGTTCTTC. This chain connects TRBV5-6 to TRBJ2-1; weak D call: TRBD2 (5 bases). V lost 5 bases, J lost 10 bases, and 10 bases lay in between. CDR3 size: 11 residues. Germline V gene sequence: CDR1 SGHDT, CDR2 YYEEEE.

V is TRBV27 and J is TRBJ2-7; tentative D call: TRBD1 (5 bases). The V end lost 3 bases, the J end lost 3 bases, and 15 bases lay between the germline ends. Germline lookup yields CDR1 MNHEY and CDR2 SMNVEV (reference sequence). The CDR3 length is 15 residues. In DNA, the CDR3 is TGTGCCAGCAGTTTGGGGCAGGGTCTGTTCTACGAGCAGTACTTC. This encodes CASSLGQGLFYEQYF.

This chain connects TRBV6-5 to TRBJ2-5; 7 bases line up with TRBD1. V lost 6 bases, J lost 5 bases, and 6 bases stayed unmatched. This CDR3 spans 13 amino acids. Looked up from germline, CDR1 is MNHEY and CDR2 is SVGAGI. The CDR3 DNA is TGTGCCAGCAGCCACAGGGGATGGGAGACCCAGTACTTC. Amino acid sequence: CASSHRGWETQYF.

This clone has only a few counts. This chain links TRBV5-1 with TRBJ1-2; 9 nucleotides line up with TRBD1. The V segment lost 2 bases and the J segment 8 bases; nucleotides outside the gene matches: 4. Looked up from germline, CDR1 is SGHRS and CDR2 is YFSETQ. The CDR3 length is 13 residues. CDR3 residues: CASSFTGGWGYTF. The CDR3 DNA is TGCGCCAGCAGCTTTACAGGGGGCTGGGGCTACACCTTC. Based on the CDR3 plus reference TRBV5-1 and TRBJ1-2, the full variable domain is KAGVTQTPRYLIKTRGQQVTLSCSPISGHRSVSWYQQTPGQGLQFLFEYFSETQRNKGNFPGRFSGRQFSNSRSEMNVSTLELGDSALYLCASSFTGGWGYTFGSGTRLTVV.

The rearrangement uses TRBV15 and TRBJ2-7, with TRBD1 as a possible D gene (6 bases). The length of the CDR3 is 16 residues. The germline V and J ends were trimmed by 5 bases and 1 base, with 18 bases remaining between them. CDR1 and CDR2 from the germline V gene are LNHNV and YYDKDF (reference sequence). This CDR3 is CATSPQADRGSYEQYF. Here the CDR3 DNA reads TGTGCCACCAGCCCCCAAGCGGACAGAGGTTCCTACGAGCAGTACTTC.

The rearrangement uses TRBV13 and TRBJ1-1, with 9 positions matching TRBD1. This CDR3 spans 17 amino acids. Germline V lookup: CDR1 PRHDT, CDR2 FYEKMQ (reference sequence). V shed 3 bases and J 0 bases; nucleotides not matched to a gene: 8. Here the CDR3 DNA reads TGTGCCAGCAGCTTGGGACAGGGTTTGAGGGTGAACACTGAAGCTTTCTTT. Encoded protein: CASSLGQGLRVNTEAFF.